Below, one T cell receptor beta chain is given with its context. This record belongs to a study of blood T cell repertoires in COVID-19. Study background: Material from acute and convalescent COVID-19 was sourced from the United States, Italy and Spain. Sources were T cells, B-cell-depleted T cells, or PBMCs; the material itself was cDNA or gDNA.

In the original workflow: The authors estimated nucleated cell counts from reference gene primer amplification. Here immunoSEQ multiplex PCR was the method, and the copy in TCRdb shows in-frame clones only, minus some. V and J calls and clone size are as listed in that table; D and trimming were resolved from the DNA. The sample shows 200,000 to 300,000 clones, about four fifths of them seen only once. Germline loops: CDR1 LNHDA, CDR2 SQIVND (reference sequence). CDR3 length equals 15 residues. The V end was cut by 0 bases, the J end by 0 bases, with 6 bases between. The TCR sequence derives from a man aged 50-59 years with acute or convalescent COVID-19. The chain employs TRBV19 and TRBJ1-3; no clear D gene. The sequenced sample was peripheral blood. The DNA of the CDR3 is TGTGCCAGTAGTATAGATCCAGGCTCTGGAAACACCATATATTTT. Protein: CASSIDPGSGNTIYF.